This entry lists 27 T cell receptor beta chains sequenced from one sample in a study of blood T cell repertoires in COVID-19. Some clones are missing from TCRdb's copy, which holds only in-frame ones; the method was immunoSEQ multiplex PCR. The sample carries about 270,000 clones, 85% recorded once. The sample was peripheral blood. Receptors originate from a woman aged 50 to 60 with active or convalescent COVID-19.

This clone was detected once. The chain recombines TRBV11-2 with TRBJ2-7; 7 positions match TRBD1. Germline V lookup: CDR1 SGHAT, CDR2 FQNNGV. The junction had 17 bases not matched to a gene; V was cut back by 8 bases and J by 4 bases. This CDR3 is 16 amino acids long. The CDR3 DNA follows: TGTGCCAGCTCCCCAAACAGGGGAAACTTTAATTACGAGCAGTACTTC. It is translated as CASSPNRGNFNYEQYF. Variable domain in full (rest from reference TRBV11-2 and TRBJ2-7): EAGVAQSPRYKIIEKRQSVAFWCNPISGHATLYWYQQILGQGPKLLIQFQNNGVVDDSQLPKDRFSAERLKGVDSTLKIQPAKLEDSAVYLCASSPNRGNFNYEQYFGPGTRLTVT.

The chain recombines TRBV20-1 with TRBJ2-7; D is uncertain. The CDR3 totals 10 residues. Trimming left V 3 bases short and J 9 bases short, with 9 bases between. Per the germline V gene, CDR1 is DFQATT and CDR2 is SNEGSKA (reference sequence). The CDR3 DNA reads TGCAGTGCTAGCGATCAGGCGCAGTACTTC. It specifies CSASDQAQYF.

The gene calls are TRBV18 and TRBJ2-7; weak D call: TRBD1 (6 bases). Trimming took 4 bases from V and 2 from J, leaving 9 bases between them. The germline V gene encodes CDR1 KGHSH and CDR2 LQKENI. CDR3 size: 13 residues. DNA for the CDR3: TGTGCCAGCTCACGGGACATCGCCTACGAGCAGTACTTC. This translates into CASSRDIAYEQYF.

The chain couples TRBV30 to TRBJ2-5; TRBD2 agrees at 10 bases. The germline CDR1 and CDR2 sequences are GTSNPN and SVGIG (reference sequence). V trimming: 5 bases; J trimming: 5 bases; junction bases outside the gene matches: 5. CDR3 length: 13 amino acids. The DNA for the CDR3 is TGTGCCTGGGAAACTAGCGGGACGGAGACCCAGTACTTC. Its protein product is CAWETSGTETQYF. Drawing the rest from reference TRBV30 and TRBJ2-5, the complete variable domain is SQTIHQWPATLVQPVGSPLSLECTVEGTSNPNLYWYRQAAGRGLQLLFYSVGIGQISSEVPQNLSASRPQDRQFILSSKKLLLSDSGFYLCAWETSGTETQYFGPGTRLLVL.

V is TRBV28 and J is TRBJ1-2, with a weak D call TRBD1 (5 bases). V shed 5 bases and J shed 4 bases, with 17 bases lying between them. CDR1 is MDHEN, CDR2 SYDVKM, per germline. This CDR3 has 15 residues. CDR3 sequence (DNA): TGTGCCAGCAGTCCAAGCGGGGCACTAATCTATGGCTACACCTTC. Its protein is CASSPSGALIYGYTF.

The chain has TRBV7-9 and TRBJ2-7; 11 nucleotides align to TRBD1. The CDR3 runs 15 residues. Germline trimming cut 5 bases from V and 7 bases from J; bases unmatched to any gene: 10. CDR1 SEHNR and CDR2 FQNEAQ come from the germline V gene (reference sequence). CDR3 amino acids: CASSRPGTGGLEQYF. DNA of the CDR3: TGTGCCAGCAGCCGTCCCGGGACAGGGGGACTTGAGCAGTACTTC.

This chain joins TRBV7-6 and TRBJ2-2, with D tentatively TRBD2 (6 bases). V lost 1 base, J lost 6 bases, and 12 bases lay in between. CDR1 is SGHVS and CDR2 is FNYEAQ in the germline V gene. This CDR3 contains 15 residues. The CDR3 region is CASSLVQGGAGELFF. The CDR3 DNA sequence: TGTGCCAGCAGCTTAGTTCAGGGAGGAGCCGGGGAGCTGTTTTTT.

The genes are TRBV5-6 and TRBJ2-3, with 7 nucleotides matching TRBD1. The J segment lost 3 bases and the V segment lost 4 bases, leaving 11 bases of the junction unmatched. Germline V lookup: CDR1 SGHDT, CDR2 YYEEEE. This CDR3 has 16 amino acids. The CDR3 sequence: CASSVADRPVTDTQYF. CDR3 in DNA: TGTGCCAGCAGCGTCGCGGACAGGCCGGTGACAGATACGCAGTATTTT.

This chain joins TRBV19 and TRBJ2-2; a possible D gene is TRBD1 (6 bases). V lost 3 bases, J lost 5 bases, and 19 bases lay in between. Germline CDR1 LNHDA, CDR2 SQIVND (reference sequence). The CDR3 totals 17 residues. The DNA of the CDR3 is TGTGCCAGTAGTATTATTGGACAGACATTCAATACCGGGGAGCTGTTTTTT. As protein: CASSIIGQTFNTGELFF.

As for this clone: Sequence at one end of the junction differs from germline and may be a read error. V gene TRBV28 combines with J gene TRBJ1-2, with D perhaps matching TRBD1 (5 bases). The germline gives CDR1 MDHEN, CDR2 SYDVKM. This CDR3 contains 12 residues. For the CDR3, the DNA is TGTGCCAGCAGAGGGGCTAACTATGGCCACACCTTC. Its translation: CASRGANYGHTF.

V gene TRBV6-5 combines with J gene TRBJ2-1, with 12 nucleotides matching TRBD2. The CDR3 runs to 15 residues. V was clipped by 4 bases and J by 7 bases; unmatched bases: 5. The germline V gene has CDR1 MNHEY and CDR2 SVGAGI. The CDR3 region has the DNA TGTGCCAGCAGTTCCACTAGCGGGAGGAGGAATGAGCAGTTCTTC. Translated: CASSSTSGRRNEQFF.

The chain employs TRBV3-1 (or the pseudogene TRBV3-2) and TRBJ1-6, with 7 bases matching TRBD1. Germline V gene lookup returns CDR1 LGHDT and CDR2 YNNKEL (reference sequence). V was clipped by 4 bases and J by 7 bases; unmatched bases: 4. The CDR3 extends over 14 amino acids. The CDR3 nucleotides are TGTGCCAGCAGCCCGGGACAGCTAAATTCACCCCTCCACTTT. Its translation: CASSPGQLNSPLHF.

This sequence joins TRBV18 and TRBJ1-5; D gene uncertain. The V end lost 6 bases, the J end lost 1 base, and 19 bases lay between the germline ends. The germline V gene encodes CDR1 KGHSH and CDR2 LQKENI. There are 17 residues in the CDR3. The CDR3 region has the DNA TGTGCCAGCTCTCCCAACTACGGGAGGGAGAGCAATCAGCCCCAGCATTTT. It translates to CASSPNYGRESNQPQHF.

The chain combines TRBV28 with TRBJ2-1; the match to TRBD2 covers 8 bases. Germline CDR1 is MDHEN and CDR2 is SYDVKM. This CDR3 is 16 amino acids long. V shed 5 bases, J shed 6 bases, and the junction held 12 bases outside the gene matches. CDR3 region: CASSPPSSGIGNEQFF. In DNA form, the CDR3 reads TGTGCCAGCAGTCCCCCTAGTAGCGGGATAGGCAATGAGCAGTTCTTC. The full variable domain, with the rest looked up from reference TRBV28 and TRBJ2-1, is DVKVTQSSRYLVKRTGEKVFLECVQDMDHENMFWYRQDPGLGLRLIYFSYDVKMKEKGDIPEGYSVSREKKERFSLILESASTNQTSMYLCASSPPSSGIGNEQFFGPGTRLTVL.

CDR3 loop: CASSKQISYEQYF. The CDR3, as DNA: TGTGCCAGCAGCAAACAGATTTCCTACGAGCAGTACTTC. The V gene is TRBV3-1 (or the pseudogene TRBV3-2), the J gene TRBJ2-7, with no clear D. Trimming stripped 5 bases from V and 1 base from J, with 9 bases between. Germline V gene sequence: CDR1 LGHDT, CDR2 YNNKEL (reference sequence). The CDR3 covers 13 residues.

This rearrangement joins TRBV15 to TRBJ2-1; 7 bases agree with TRBD2. The V segment lost 8 bases and the J segment 1 base; nucleotides outside the gene matches: 11. CDR1 LNHNV and CDR2 YYDKDF come from the germline V gene (reference sequence). This CDR3 contains 16 residues. The CDR3 DNA sequence: TGTGCCACCTCTCTCGATGGACTAGGGTCCTACAATGAGCAGTTCTTC. It is translated as CATSLDGLGSYNEQFF.

The V gene is TRBV7-8, the J gene TRBJ1-2; no reliable D call. Germline-derived CDR1 and CDR2 are SGHVS and FQNEAQ. The ends were cut back, 1 base at V and 4 bases at J, with 7 bases in the middle. The CDR3 length is 13 residues. The CDR3 DNA follows: TGTGCCAGCAGCTTAGGGGCCAGCTATGGCTACACCTTC. As protein: CASSLGASYGYTF.

This rearrangement joins TRBV7-2 to TRBJ2-2, with no clear D. This CDR3 has 13 residues. Germline assignment: CDR1 SGHTA and CDR2 FQGNSA. V shed 1 base and J shed 4 bases, with 4 bases lying between them. The CDR3 sequence: CASSLDGTGELFF. CDR3 nucleotide sequence: TGTGCCAGCAGCTTAGACGGCACCGGGGAGCTGTTTTTT.

The chain joins TRBV5-1 to TRBJ2-1, with 13 bases identical to TRBD2. Germline CDR1 and CDR2: SGHRS and YFSETQ. The CDR3 runs 16 residues. V was pared by 5 bases and J by 7 bases, with 9 bases of the junction left unmatched. CDR3: CASRPRLAGGGNEQFF. The CDR3 DNA follows: TGCGCCAGCAGGCCTCGACTAGCGGGAGGAGGGAATGAGCAGTTCTTC.

The rearrangement uses TRBV5-1 and TRBJ2-4, with 8 bases identical to TRBD1. Per germline, CDR1 SGHRS and CDR2 YFSETQ. The J segment lost 0 bases and the V segment lost 4 bases, leaving 6 bases of the junction unmatched. CDR3 size: 16 residues. The CDR3 DNA reads as TGCGCCAGCAGCAGTACAGGGGGGTTAGCCAAAAACATTCAGTACTTC. Protein product: CASSSTGGLAKNIQYF.

The chain recombines TRBV28 with TRBJ2-2, with D maybe TRBD1 (6 bases). The CDR3 spans 13 residues. Germline V lookup: CDR1 MDHEN, CDR2 SYDVKM. V gave up 7 bases and J gave up 11 bases, with 17 bases separating them. The CDR3 DNA sequence: TGTGCCAGCACGATAATAGGGACATCAGAGCTGTTTTTT. Protein product: CASTIIGTSELFF.

V usage is TRBV19 and J usage is TRBJ2-1, with 11 positions matching TRBD2. The CDR3 consists of 14 residues. With V trimmed by 4 bases and J by 9 bases, 5 bases remained unmatched. Looked up from germline, CDR1 is LNHDA and CDR2 is SQIVND (reference sequence). The DNA for the CDR3 is TGTGCCAGTAGTAGTAGCGGGAGGGGGACTGAGCAGTTCTTC. It specifies CASSSSGRGTEQFF.

The chain employs TRBV3-1 (or the pseudogene TRBV3-2) and TRBJ1-3; TRBD1 agrees at 8 bases. The V segment lost 5 bases and the J segment 1 base; nucleotides outside the gene matches: 7. CDR1 is LGHDT and CDR2 is YNNKEL in the germline V gene (reference sequence). There are 16 residues in the CDR3. This CDR3 is CASSSYRTGSGNTIYF. CDR3 in DNA: TGTGCCAGCAGCTCGTACCGGACAGGGTCTGGAAACACCATATATTTT.

The chain joins TRBV14 to TRBJ1-3, with D maybe TRBD1 (6 bases). The germline gives CDR1 SGHDN, CDR2 FVKESK. The CDR3 loop spans 18 amino acids. The V and J ends lost 1 base and 1 base respectively, with 17 bases between them. The DNA for the CDR3 is TGTGCCAGCAGCCAAGTCACAGGGTGGGCCATTTCTGGAAACACCATATATTTT. Its protein product is CASSQVTGWAISGNTIYF.

The J gene is TRBJ1-1, the V gene TRBV11-2, with D unresolved. The germline gives CDR1 SGHAT, CDR2 FQNNGV. Trimming took 1 base from V and 6 from J, leaving 12 bases between them. The CDR3 spans 14 residues. The CDR3 reads CASSLGHGVAEAFF. The CDR3 DNA reads as TGTGCCAGCAGCTTAGGCCACGGAGTCGCTGAAGCTTTCTTT.

The chain recombines TRBV7-2 with TRBJ1-5; tentative D call: TRBD1 (6 bases). Germline CDR1 is SGHTA and CDR2 is FQGNSA. V was clipped by 2 bases and J by 4 bases, with 21 bases between them. This CDR3 comprises 18 residues. Written as DNA, the CDR3 is TGTGCCAGCAGCTTAAGGGGAGCTGGGAGGGACACTAATCAGCCCCAGCATTTT. It yields the protein CASSLRGAGRDTNQPQHF.

Here the CDR3 reads CASSPGGNSPLHF. The CDR3 nucleotides are TGTGCCAGCAGCCCGGGGGGTAATTCACCCCTCCACTTT. The chain links TRBV9 to TRBJ1-6; possibly TRBD1 for D (5 bases). In germline, CDR1 is SGDLS, CDR2 YYNGEE. Trimming removed 4 bases at V and 6 bases at J, with 8 bases between. The CDR3 is made up of 13 amino acids.